This TCR beta chain was retrieved from a study of cytomegalovirus exposure and HLA in healthy donors. Germline lookup yields CDR1 MNHEY and CDR2 SVGAGI. This CDR3 comprises 15 residues. Trimming removed 5 bases from V and 7 bases from J, with 18 bases in between. In this sample, this clone turned up a few times. Its antigen is still unknown. It was with 60 Vbeta and 13 Jbeta primers that the PCR ran. Assay used: immunoSEQ multiplex PCR; TCRdb lists only in-frame clones, some missing. Altogether about 190,000 clones are present, approximately 84% being singletons, with the ten largest covering around 6%. The study's findings and limits: No immune exposure information besides CMV serostatus was available.

The receptor comes from a woman in her thirties in good health and CMV-seropositive. The chain recombines TRBV6-5 with TRBJ2-1; D is unclear. Source material: PBMCs. CDR3 nucleotide sequence: TGTGCCAGCAGTCTGCATCCCGGGTTTGCTAATGAGCAGTTCTTC. Protein sequence: CASSLHPGFANEQFF.